The 15 T cell receptor beta chains given below trace back to one sample, sequenced in a study of cytomegalovirus exposure and HLA in healthy donors (dated by TCRdb to 2015 to 2018). Library preparation was by the immunoSEQ multiplex PCR assay. A mixture of 60 forward primers for TCR Vbeta segments and 13 reverse primers for TCR Jbeta segments was used in the multiplex PCR. TCRdb stores this immuneACCESS table with in-frame sequences only. Part of the clones is absent; in the studies checked, under half of the shortfall reflects unresolved V genes, and no reason is known for the rest. The table for this sample lists about 150,000 clones; nearly 85% of them were counted only once. Roughly 3.4% of the sample goes to the ten largest clones. What was sequenced was PBMCs. These receptors originate from a male donor in good health and CMV-seronegative.

This chain uses TRBV29-1 with TRBJ1-2; D gene uncertain. Germline V gene lookup returns CDR1 SQVTM and CDR2 ANQGSEA. The CDR3 is 14 amino acids. Between the trimmed V and J ends, which lost 0 bases and 4 bases, there was a span of 12 bases. The CDR3 loop is CSVEDPASRYGYTF. CDR3 coding DNA: TGCAGCGTTGAAGATCCTGCAAGCCGCTATGGCTACACCTTC.

This rearrangement joins TRBV11-3 to TRBJ2-1; 8 bases match TRBD1. Losses at the gene ends were 1 base for V and 2 bases for J; bases not matched to a gene: 7. This CDR3 has 17 amino acids. Germline CDR1 reads SGHNT; CDR2 reads YENEEA. The CDR3 DNA reads as TGTGCCAGCAGCTTAGTATGGACAGGGAGTCCCTACAATGAGCAGTTCTTC. It translates to CASSLVWTGSPYNEQFF. Variable domain in full (rest from reference TRBV11-3 and TRBJ2-1): EAGVVQSPRYKIIEKKQPVAFWCNPISGHNTLYWYLQNLGQGPELLIRYENEEAVDDSQLPKDRFSAERLKGVDSTLKIQPAELGDSAVYLCASSLVWTGSPYNEQFFGPGTRLTVL.

The chain carries TRBV7-2 and TRBJ2-7, with D perhaps matching TRBD2 (5 bases). The CDR3 contains 17 residues. The germline CDR1 and CDR2 sequences are SGHTA and FQGNSA. The ends were cut back, 0 bases at V and 4 bases at J, with 19 bases in the middle. CDR3: CASSLASGGSLFYEQYF. In nucleotides, the CDR3 is TGTGCCAGCAGCTTAGCCAGTGGTGGGAGTCTCTTTTACGAGCAGTACTTC.

The chain has TRBV27 and TRBJ1-1; perhaps TRBD1 as D (6 bases). The CDR3 runs 15 residues. CDR1 is MNHEY and CDR2 is SMNVEV in the germline V gene (reference sequence). Trimming removed 0 bases at V and 8 bases at J, with 16 bases between. The CDR3 loop is CASSLSSDSWGEAFF. The CDR3 DNA reads TGTGCCAGCAGTTTATCTTCGGACAGTTGGGGCGAAGCTTTCTTT.

V is TRBV10-3 and J is TRBJ1-5; no definite D call. From germline, CDR1 is ENHRY and CDR2 SYGVKD. This CDR3 contains 13 residues. Trimming cost V 0 bases and J 7 bases, with 7 bases left between them. The chain's CDR3 is CAISESAAQPQHF. In DNA form, the CDR3 reads TGTGCCATCAGTGAGTCCGCGGCCCAGCCCCAGCATTTT.

With regard to this clone: The sample holds other DNA sequences that translate to the same CDR3. The chain combines TRBV18 with TRBJ2-7, with 7 bases fitting TRBD1. The CDR3 sequence is 14 residues long. Germline V gives CDR1 KGHSH, CDR2 LQKENI. V trimming: 2 bases; J trimming: 0 bases; junction bases outside the gene matches: 1. The CDR3 reads CASSPRQGSYEQYF. The CDR3 DNA follows: TGTGCCAGCTCACCAAGACAGGGCTCCTACGAGCAGTACTTC.

The gene calls are TRBV15 and TRBJ2-7; TRBD2 is a possible D gene (5 bases). Germline V gene data show CDR1 as LNHNV and CDR2 as YYDKDF (reference sequence). The CDR3 runs to 13 residues. The chain's CDR3 is CATRAGSSYEQYF. CDR3 DNA: TGTGCTACTCGGGCGGGCAGCTCCTACGAGCAGTACTTC. Based on the CDR3 plus reference TRBV15 and TRBJ2-7, the full variable domain is DAMVIQNPRYQVTQFGKPVTLSCSQTLNHNVMYWYQQKSSQAPKLLFHYYDKDFNNEADTPDNFQSRRPNTSFCFLDIRSPGLGDTAMYLCATRAGSSYEQYFGPGTRLTVT.

A single count supports this clone. This CDR3 is CASKPTSGVDTGELFF. The CDR3 bases are TGCGCCAGCAAGCCCACCAGCGGGGTTGACACCGGGGAGCTGTTTTTT. The chain joins TRBV5-1 to TRBJ2-2; 7 nucleotides agree with TRBD2. Trimming took 6 bases from V and 3 from J; bases not matched to a gene: 11. The CDR3 totals 16 residues. Germline V gene data show CDR1 as SGHRS and CDR2 as YFSETQ.

The J gene is TRBJ1-4, the V gene TRBV11-2, with 10 bases lining up with TRBD1. This CDR3 spans 16 amino acids. Germline CDR1 reads SGHAT; CDR2 reads FQNNGV. The V segment lost 1 base and the J segment 7 bases; nucleotides outside the gene matches: 6. DNA for the CDR3: TGTGCCAGCAGCTTAGGGACCGGGACAGGGGTTGAAAAACTGTTTTTT. It codes for CASSLGTGTGVEKLFF.

The chain joins TRBV5-1 to TRBJ2-1; 7 positions agree with TRBD1. CDR3 length: 16 amino acids. Germline V gene sequence: CDR1 SGHRS, CDR2 YFSETQ. V trimming: 1 base; J trimming: 0 bases; junction bases outside the gene matches: 4. CDR3 DNA: TGCGCCAGCAGCTTGAGGGACAGATCCTCCTACAATGAGCAGTTCTTC. Its protein product is CASSLRDRSSYNEQFF. The full variable domain, with the rest looked up from reference TRBV5-1 and TRBJ2-1, is KAGVTQTPRYLIKTRGQQVTLSCSPISGHRSVSWYQQTPGQGLQFLFEYFSETQRNKGNFPGRFSGRQFSNSRSEMNVSTLELGDSALYLCASSLRDRSSYNEQFFGPGTRLTVL.

The DNA of the CDR3 is TGTGCCAGCAGTTACTCTCGGACAGGGCGATTTACTGAAGCTTTCTTT. Encoded protein: CASSYSRTGRFTEAFF. This chain links TRBV6-6 with TRBJ1-1, with 8 nucleotides matching TRBD1. The length of the CDR3 is 16 residues. Germline V gene sequence: CDR1 MNHNY, CDR2 SVGAGI (reference sequence). Unmatched junction bases numbered 8, after V lost 0 bases and J lost 5 bases.

CDR3 protein: CASSITGGGDIQYF. In DNA form, the CDR3 reads TGTGCCAGTAGTATAACGGGGGGAGGGGACATTCAGTACTTC. The V call is TRBV19, the J call TRBJ2-4; 7 bases map to TRBD2. Per the germline V gene, CDR1 is LNHDA and CDR2 is SQIVND (reference sequence). V was clipped by 2 bases and J by 8 bases; unmatched bases: 6. The CDR3 is 14 amino acids.

J is TRBJ1-1 and V is TRBV6-5, with 8 positions matching TRBD1. This CDR3 contains 15 residues. Trimming removed 4 bases from V and 0 bases from J; junction bases left unmatched: 4. CDR1 is MNHEY and CDR2 is SVGAGI in the germline V gene. This CDR3 reads CASSFGDRMNTEAFF. As DNA, the CDR3 is TGTGCCAGCAGTTTCGGGGACAGGATGAACACTGAAGCTTTCTTT.

In its sample, this clone was seen once. This rearrangement joins TRBV6-6 to TRBJ1-6, with D perhaps matching TRBD1 (6 bases). With 5 bases removed from V and 8 bases from J, the gap between germline ends came to 10 bases. CDR1 and CDR2 from the germline V gene are MNHNY and SVGAGI (reference sequence). CDR3 size: 13 residues. The CDR3: CASSGHRDSPLHF. The CDR3, as DNA: TGTGCCAGCAGTGGACACAGGGATTCACCCCTCCACTTT.

Remarks on this clone: Sequence at one end of the junction differs from germline and may be a read error. V is TRBV7-9 and J is TRBJ2-1; D gene ambiguous. The CDR3 sequence is 11 residues long. Germline lookup yields CDR1 SEHNR and CDR2 FQNEAQ (reference sequence). CDR3 in amino acids: CSSSLLNEQFF. CDR3 nucleotide sequence: TGTTCCAGCAGCCTTCTCAATGAGCAGTTCTTC.